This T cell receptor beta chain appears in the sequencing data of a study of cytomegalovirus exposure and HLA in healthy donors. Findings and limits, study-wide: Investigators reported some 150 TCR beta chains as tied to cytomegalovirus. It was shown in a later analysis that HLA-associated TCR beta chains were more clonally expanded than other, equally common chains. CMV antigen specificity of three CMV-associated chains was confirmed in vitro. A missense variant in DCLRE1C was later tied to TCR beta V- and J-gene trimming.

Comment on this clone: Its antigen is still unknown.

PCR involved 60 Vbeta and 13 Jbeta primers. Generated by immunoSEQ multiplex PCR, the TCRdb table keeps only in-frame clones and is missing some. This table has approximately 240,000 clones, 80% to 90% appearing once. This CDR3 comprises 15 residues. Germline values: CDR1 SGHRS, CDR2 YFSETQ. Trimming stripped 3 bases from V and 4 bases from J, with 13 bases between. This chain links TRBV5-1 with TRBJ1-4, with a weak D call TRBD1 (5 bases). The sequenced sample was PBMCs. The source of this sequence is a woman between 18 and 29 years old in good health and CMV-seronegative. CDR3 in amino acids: CASSSLGTDNEKLFF. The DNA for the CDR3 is TGCGCCAGCAGCTCCTTGGGGACTGATAATGAAAAACTGTTTTTT.